This T cell receptor (beta chain) is from a study of blood T cell repertoires in COVID-19. Study-level background: T cells, B-cell-depleted T cells, or PBMCs provided the cDNA or gDNA that served as material.

The authors' processing: Estimation of nucleated cell counts was performed using reference gene primer amplification. Generated by immunoSEQ multiplex PCR, the TCRdb table keeps only in-frame clones and is missing some. The DNA gave D and trimming, while V, J and clone size come from that table. The profile shows under 350,000 clones, 85% to 90% of them singletons. This CDR3 spans 19 amino acids. Germline values: CDR1 SGHDT, CDR2 YYEEEE. J lost 0 bases, V lost 4 bases, and 10 bases had no gene match. The chain links TRBV5-6 to TRBJ2-6; TRBD1 agrees at 10 bases. The receptor was isolated from a man between 65 and 85 years old with acute or convalescent COVID-19. Sequenced input: peripheral blood. DNA of the CDR3: TGTGCCAGCAGCGGGGACCGGGACAGGGGCCTCTCTGGGGCCAACGTCCTGACTTTC. Amino acid sequence: CASSGDRDRGLSGANVLTF.